A single sample gave rise to the 14 T cell receptor beta chains below, sequenced in a study of CD8 T cells in Susac syndrome. Random hexamers were used to reverse transcribe the RNA input (0.5 to 1 ug). TCRdb itself ran the immunoSEQ multiplex PCR reads through MiXCR, one entry per CDR3 protein. The sample lists roughly 80,000 distinct CDR3 sequences; approximately 94% were seen once. The sample consisted of CD8+ T cells from PBMCs. The receptors here all came from a human donor with Susac syndrome.

CDR3 protein: CASSLGLSGNTIYF. As DNA, the CDR3 is TGTGCCAGCAGTTTAGGACTGTCTGGAAACACCATATATTTT. The chain uses TRBV28 and TRBJ1-3; D not certain. V was pared by 2 bases and J by 1 base, with 6 bases between. CDR3 length: 14 residues. CDR1 is MDHEN, CDR2 SYDVKM, per germline.

The chain has TRBV13 and TRBJ1-6; D is perhaps TRBD1 (6 bases). The CDR3 is 15 residues long. The V end was cut by 5 bases, the J end by 9 bases, with 17 bases between. The germline V gene encodes CDR1 PRHDT and CDR2 FYEKMQ (reference sequence). CDR3 residues: CASSQRQGIGSPLHF. The CDR3 coding sequence is TGTGCCAGCAGCCAAAGGCAGGGGATAGGTTCACCCCTCCACTTT. Full variable domain (rest looked up from reference TRBV13 and TRBJ1-6): AAGVIQSPRHLIKEKRETATLKCYPIPRHDTVYWYQQGPGQDPQFLISFYEKMQSDKGSIPDRFSAQQFSDYHSELNMSSLELGDSALYFCASSQRQGIGSPLHFGNGTRLTVT.

This clonotype was seen only a few times. The J gene is TRBJ2-5, the V gene TRBV24-1; D is unresolved. Germline CDR1 reads KGHDR; CDR2 reads SFDVKD. The CDR3 is made up of 14 amino acids. Trimming stripped 2 bases from V and 5 bases from J, with 11 bases between. The CDR3 spells CATSDYKARETQYF. DNA of the CDR3: TGTGCCACCAGTGATTACAAGGCGCGGGAGACCCAGTACTTC.

The V and J genes are TRBV27 and TRBJ2-2; TRBD2 aligns across 11 bases. V was clipped by 5 bases and J by 3 bases; unmatched bases: 5. The CDR3 length is 16 residues. CDR1 is MNHEY, CDR2 SMNVEV, per germline (reference sequence). CDR3 coding DNA: TGTGCCAGCAGTCGACCGGGACTAGCGGACACCGGGGAGCTGTTTTTT. Protein product: CASSRPGLADTGELFF.

In its sample, this clonotype was seen a few times. The CDR3 nucleotides are TGTGCCAGCAGTTTAGGAGAGAACACTGAAGCTTTCTTT. Protein sequence: CASSLGENTEAFF. The J gene is TRBJ1-1, the V gene TRBV27, with D hard to call. V lost 2 bases and J 1 base, leaving 5 bases between the germline ends. This CDR3 is 13 amino acids long. From germline, CDR1 is MNHEY and CDR2 SMNVEV (reference sequence).

This chain connects TRBV7-9 to TRBJ2-1; possible D gene TRBD2, 5 bases. CDR1 is SEHNR, CDR2 FQNEAQ, per germline (reference sequence). The CDR3 has 13 residues. The V end lost 4 bases, the J end lost 8 bases, and 12 bases lay between the germline ends. The chain's CDR3 is CASSSPGLHEQFF. The DNA for the CDR3 is TGTGCCAGCAGCTCCCCTGGACTCCATGAGCAGTTCTTC.

This clonotype has just one count. V gene TRBV6-4 combines with J gene TRBJ2-1; 10 bases match TRBD2. There are 17 residues in the CDR3. V shed 0 bases, J shed 4 bases, and the junction held 6 bases outside the gene matches. Per germline, CDR1 MRHNA and CDR2 SNTAGT. The CDR3 loop is CASSDSRAGGIYNEQFF. CDR3 DNA: TGTGCCAGCAGTGACTCGCGAGCGGGGGGGATATACAATGAGCAGTTCTTC.

This chain uses TRBV20-1 with TRBJ2-3, with D perhaps TRBD2 (6 bases). In germline, CDR1 is DFQATT, CDR2 SNEGSKA (reference sequence). V gave up 6 bases and J gave up 2 bases, with 12 bases separating them. This CDR3 spans 13 amino acids. The DNA of the CDR3 is TGCAGTGCCTGGGGGGACCACACAGATACGCAGTATTTT. This codes for CSAWGDHTDTQYF.

The V gene is TRBV7-9, the J gene TRBJ2-7; TRBD1 matches at 9 bases. The CDR3 is made up of 15 amino acids. Germline lookup yields CDR1 SEHNR and CDR2 FQNEAQ (reference sequence). J gave up 3 bases and V 5 bases, and 8 bases lay outside the gene matches. CDR3 DNA sequence: TGTGCCAGCAGCGCCCGACAGGGGGTAAACTACGAGCAGTACTTC. As protein: CASSARQGVNYEQYF.

The DNA of the CDR3 is TGTGCCAGCAGCAAAGGAGGGCATCAGCCCCAGCATTTT. Protein sequence: CASSKGGHQPQHF. The chain recombines TRBV21-1 with TRBJ1-5. TRBV21-1 is a pseudogene. The CDR3 length is 13 residues.

This chain connects TRBV9 to TRBJ1-2; D ambiguous. Germline loops: CDR1 SGDLS, CDR2 YYNGEE. V shed 3 bases and J shed 2 bases, with 8 bases lying between them. This CDR3 has 13 amino acids. This chain's CDR3 is CASSEASNYGYTF. CDR3 nucleotide sequence: TGTGCCAGCAGCGAAGCTTCCAACTATGGCTACACCTTC.

The chain has TRBV2 and TRBJ1-2, with TRBD1 as a possible D gene (5 bases). Germline V gene lookup returns CDR1 SNHLY and CDR2 FYNNEI. This CDR3 spans 13 amino acids. Trimming took off 8 bases at V and 5 bases at J, with 15 bases between the two ends. CDR3 protein: CASGGRSLYGYTF. DNA for the CDR3: TGTGCCAGCGGGGGAAGGAGTCTTTATGGCTACACCTTC.

V and J are TRBV5-4 and TRBJ1-4; D perhaps matches TRBD1 (6 bases). Germline CDR1 and CDR2: SGHNT and YYREEE (reference sequence). This CDR3 spans 14 amino acids. V gave up 4 bases and J gave up 6 bases, with 13 bases separating them. The CDR3 DNA follows: TGTGCCAGCAGCCCTGGACAGTCCTATGAAAAACTGTTTTTT. Amino acids: CASSPGQSYEKLFF. Drawing the rest from reference TRBV5-4 and TRBJ1-4, the complete variable domain is ETGVTQSPTHLIKTRGQQVTLRCSSQSGHNTVSWYQQALGQGPQFIFQYYREEENGRGNFPPRFSGLQFPNYSSELNVNALELDDSALYLCASSPGQSYEKLFFGSGTQLSVL.

The gene calls are TRBV28 and TRBJ1-4; D remains ambiguous. Trimming cost V 2 bases and J 7 bases, with 14 bases left between them. The CDR3 is made up of 15 amino acids. CDR1 and CDR2 (germline): MDHEN, SYDVKM. DNA of the CDR3: TGTGCCAGCAGTTTAAGGCCGCCGGCCCGTGAAAAACTGTTTTTT. Encoded protein: CASSLRPPAREKLFF.